These 14 T cell receptor beta chains share one sample of origin, sequenced in a study of blood T cells in healthy people across ages. The use of a sample-barcoded 5' primer and a J-beta primer mix characterized a second PCR of roughly 6 to 12 cycles. TCRdb re-called the 5' RACE reads through MiXCR, storing one row per CDR3 protein. The sample has roughly 1,800,000 distinct CDR3 sequences; less than 50% are singletons. The specimen sequenced was blood. These receptors were taken from a woman aged 40 to 50 in good health.

In nucleotides, the CDR3 is TGCAGTGCCCCATTTAGCGGGGTCACAGATACGCAGTATTTT. Translating it yields CSAPFSGVTDTQYF. The chain carries TRBV20-1 and TRBJ2-3; 8 nucleotides align to TRBD2. CDR3 length: 14 amino acids. The germline V gene encodes CDR1 DFQATT and CDR2 SNEGSKA (reference sequence). The trim removed 6 bases at V and 2 bases at J, leaving 7 bases unmatched.

J is TRBJ2-7 and V is TRBV20-1; D perhaps matches TRBD2 (6 bases). The CDR3 length is 14 residues. Trimming shortened V by 3 bases and J by 4 bases, and 16 bases separated the two germline ends. Germline V gene lookup returns CDR1 DFQATT and CDR2 SNEGSKA (reference sequence). CDR3 coding DNA: TGCAGTGCTAGTACGGGAGATTCGCCTTACGAGCAGTACTTC. As protein: CSASTGDSPYEQYF.

This clonotype was observed a few times. CDR3 in amino acids: CASSDGDVRTDTQYF. Here the CDR3 DNA reads TGTGCCAGCAGTGATGGGGACGTTCGCACAGATACGCAGTATTTT. J is TRBJ2-3 and V is TRBV6-1; D is perhaps TRBD1 or TRBD2 (5 bases each). Looked up from germline, CDR1 is MNHNS and CDR2 is SASEGT. The CDR3 covers 15 residues. Trimming stripped 3 bases from V and 1 base from J, with 11 bases between.

This clonotype showed up just a few times. The chain combines TRBV6-6 with TRBJ2-2, with TRBD1 as a possible D gene (6 bases). This CDR3 region has 13 residues. Trimming removed 7 bases from V and 6 bases from J, with 12 bases in between. The germline CDR1 and CDR2 sequences are MNHNY and SVGAGI (reference sequence). CDR3 amino acids: CASNRQVPGELFF. In DNA, the CDR3 is TGTGCCAGCAACCGACAGGTCCCCGGGGAGCTGTTTTTT.

The chain has TRBV7-9 and TRBJ1-1; D uncertain. Germline loops: CDR1 SEHNR, CDR2 FQNEAQ (reference sequence). This CDR3 contains 16 residues. Trimming stripped 1 base from V and 5 bases from J, with 17 bases between. CDR3 amino acids: CASSLVGSRVRTEAFF. Here the CDR3 DNA reads TGTGCCAGCAGCTTAGTCGGATCTAGGGTTCGGACTGAAGCTTTCTTT.

The rearrangement uses TRBV6-2 or TRBV6-3 and TRBJ2-2; 7 bases are shared with TRBD2. CDR1 and CDR2 from the germline V gene are MNHEY and SVGEGT. There are 16 residues in the CDR3. The V and J ends lost 2 bases and 1 base, in that order; junction bases with no gene match: 4. The chain's CDR3 is CASSYEAGKNTGELFF. The DNA of the CDR3 is TGTGCCAGCAGTTACGAAGCGGGGAAGAACACCGGGGAGCTGTTTTTT.

The rearrangement links TRBV11-1 to TRBJ1-4, with D possibly TRBD1 on 5 matching bases. Deletions cut 5 bases from V and 8 bases from J, with 15 bases between. Germline lookup yields CDR1 SGHAT and CDR2 FQDESV (reference sequence). The CDR3 runs 14 residues. CDR3 nucleotide sequence: TGTGCCAGCAGCCGACAAATCCGGGGGGAAAAACTGTTTTTT. Its translation is CASSRQIRGEKLFF.

A few counts support this clonotype. The V gene is TRBV29-1, the J gene TRBJ2-1; the match to TRBD2 covers 10 bases. CDR1 is SQVTM, CDR2 ANQGSEA, per germline. Unmatched junction bases numbered 9, after V lost 4 bases and J lost 6 bases. The CDR3 has 15 amino acids. The CDR3 DNA follows: TGCAGCGTTGCCTCTAAAAGCGGGGGGGGCAATGAGCAGTTCTTC. This gives the protein CSVASKSGGGNEQFF.

A single count supports this clonotype. The chain is built from TRBV18 and TRBJ1-2; tentative D call: TRBD1 (5 bases). V lost 0 bases, J lost 7 bases, and 15 bases lay in between. The germline CDR1 and CDR2 sequences are KGHSH and LQKENI. The CDR3 contains 15 residues. In nucleotides, the CDR3 is TGTGCCAGCTCACCACCGGCAGGGAAGAGCTCTGGCTACACCTTC. Translated: CASSPPAGKSSGYTF.

The genes are TRBV5-1 and TRBJ2-7; D might be TRBD1 (5 bases). Trimming took 5 bases from V and 0 from J, leaving 15 bases between them. This CDR3 has 15 amino acids. In germline, CDR1 is SGHRS, CDR2 YFSETQ. The DNA for the CDR3 is TGCGCCAGCAGACCAGGGATATTGAGCTCCTACGAGCAGTACTTC. Protein sequence: CASRPGILSSYEQYF.

This clonotype has more than one count but fewer than ten. The gene calls are TRBV18 and TRBJ2-3; 8 bases are shared with TRBD1. In germline, CDR1 is KGHSH, CDR2 LQKENI. V dropped 3 bases and J dropped 6; count of bases not matched to a gene: 5. The CDR3 length is 14 residues. CDR3 region: CASSPGQGFDTQYF. CDR3 coding DNA: TGTGCCAGCTCACCTGGACAGGGATTCGATACGCAGTATTTT.

The chain is built from TRBV27 and TRBJ2-5; TRBD1 or TRBD2 may be the D gene (5 bases each). Germline lookup yields CDR1 MNHEY and CDR2 SMNVEV (reference sequence). V lost 2 bases to trimming and J lost 1 base, with 11 bases between them. The CDR3 runs to 15 residues. CDR3 in DNA: TGTGCCAGCAGTTTAGCTTCGGGGACCCAAGAGACCCAGTACTTC. Translated, it gives CASSLASGTQETQYF.

The gene calls are TRBV5-1 and TRBJ2-1; 7 bases are a match to TRBD1. This CDR3 region has 16 residues. Germline values: CDR1 SGHRS, CDR2 YFSETQ. The V and J ends lost 1 base and 3 bases, in that order; junction bases with no gene match: 7. CDR3 nucleotide sequence: TGCGCCAGCAGCTTGCTGGGACAGAGTTACTACAATGAGCAGTTCTTC. Residues: CASSLLGQSYYNEQFF. The variable domain in full, with the rest retrieved from reference TRBV5-1 and TRBJ2-1, is KAGVTQTPRYLIKTRGQQVTLSCSPISGHRSVSWYQQTPGQGLQFLFEYFSETQRNKGNFPGRFSGRQFSNSRSEMNVSTLELGDSALYLCASSLLGQSYYNEQFFGPGTRLTVL.

This clonotype showed up just a few times. The V and J genes are TRBV7-2 and TRBJ2-5; D is uncertain. Trimming left V 3 bases short and J 5 bases short, with 16 bases between. This CDR3 region has 15 residues. Germline-derived CDR1 and CDR2 are SGHTA and FQGNSA. The CDR3: CASSFRRRSAETQYF. CDR3 sequence (DNA): TGTGCCAGCAGCTTTCGACGAAGGTCCGCGGAGACCCAGTACTTC. Full variable domain (outside the CDR3, taken from reference TRBV7-2 and TRBJ2-5): GAGVSQSPSNKVTEKGKDVELRCDPISGHTALYWYRQSLGQGLEFLIYFQGNSAPDKSGLPSDRFSAERTGGSVSTLTIQRTQQEDSAVYLCASSFRRRSAETQYFGPGTRLLVL.